This passage covers 23 T cell receptor beta chains from one sample sequenced in a study of T cell repertoires in cytomegalovirus infection. MiXCR, applied by TCRdb to the reads, yields one record per CDR3 protein. This repertoire shows approximately 140,000 distinct CDR3 sequences, roughly 6.5% found once; its top ten account for around 17%. The sequencing input was PBMCs. The receptors were gathered from a human donor in good health (CMV status not recorded). Some clones in this sample may be carry-over from other donors' samples.

About this clonotype: Possible read error: a much larger clone is one base away. The chain links TRBV27 to TRBJ1-4; D is unclear. Trimming left V 5 bases short and J 8 bases short, with 9 bases between. This CDR3 spans 12 amino acids. The germline gives CDR1 MNHEY, CDR2 SMNVEV (reference sequence). The CDR3 nucleotides read TGTGCCAGCAGTCCCCATGGAGAAAAACTGTTTTTT. It specifies CASSPHGEKLFF. Complete variable domain (other parts from reference TRBV27 and TRBJ1-4): EAQVTQNPRYLITVTGKKLTVTCSQNMNHEYMSWYRQDPGLGLRQIYYSMNVEVTDKGDVPEGYKVSRKEKRNFPLILESPSPNQTSLYFCASSPHGEKLFFGSGTQLSVL.

This clonotype appeared many times. The gene calls are TRBV7-2 and TRBJ1-5; D possibly corresponds to TRBD1 (5 bases). The V end lost 5 bases, the J end lost 10 bases, and 12 bases lay between the germline ends. The CDR3 has 12 residues. CDR1 and CDR2 from the germline V gene are SGHTA and FQGNSA. CDR3 loop: CASSLPGFPQHF. For the CDR3, the DNA is TGTGCCAGCAGCCTTCCAGGGTTTCCCCAGCATTTT.

This clonotype was observed many times. The chain employs TRBV7-2 and TRBJ1-1; TRBD1 aligns across 7 bases. Germline lookup yields CDR1 SGHTA and CDR2 FQGNSA. Losses at the gene ends were 5 bases for V and 5 bases for J; bases not matched to a gene: 8. The CDR3 runs to 14 residues. CDR3 region: CASSEVRGGTEAFF. CDR3 bases: TGTGCCAGCAGCGAAGTCAGGGGGGGAACTGAAGCTTTCTTT.

The chain joins TRBV10-3 to TRBJ2-1; D may be TRBD1 (6 bases). The CDR3 sequence is 16 residues long. Germline V gene lookup returns CDR1 ENHRY and CDR2 SYGVKD. V was cut by 3 bases and J by 0 bases, with 12 bases left in between. CDR3 in amino acids: CAISDLDRSSYNEQFF. The CDR3 region has the DNA TGTGCCATCAGTGACCTTGACAGGAGCTCCTACAATGAGCAGTTCTTC.

J is TRBJ1-4 and V is TRBV7-9, with no clear D. Germline V gives CDR1 SEHNR, CDR2 FQNEAQ (reference sequence). With 2 bases removed from V and 8 bases from J, the gap between germline ends came to 6 bases. CDR3 size: 12 residues. The CDR3 region has the DNA TGTGCCAGCAGCTTAATATCCGAAAAACTGTTTTTT. Protein product: CASSLISEKLFF.

This clonotype came up many times. V usage is TRBV15 and J usage is TRBJ2-3; no clear D gene. The V gene lost 5 bases and the J gene lost 3 bases, with 12 bases spanning the gap. This CDR3 has 14 residues. CDR1 and CDR2 (germline): LNHNV, YYDKDF (reference sequence). The DNA for the CDR3 is TGTGCCACCAGCCGCATTTTGGAAACAGATACGCAGTATTTT. Its protein product is CATSRILETDTQYF.

The chain carries TRBV20-1 and TRBJ1-6, with a weak D call TRBD1 (5 bases). Germline CDR1 reads DFQATT; CDR2 reads SNEGSKA (reference sequence). V was pared by 0 bases and J by 9 bases, with 15 bases between. There are 15 residues in the CDR3. The CDR3: CSARDRRGWTSPLHF. CDR3 bases: TGCAGTGCTAGAGATAGGAGGGGCTGGACTTCACCCCTCCACTTT.

In its sample, this clonotype was seen many times. V and J are TRBV7-2 and TRBJ2-3, with D unresolved. CDR1 and CDR2 from the germline V gene are SGHTA and FQGNSA. The length of the CDR3 is 14 residues. V shed 3 bases and J shed 2 bases, with 9 bases lying between them. The CDR3 region is CASSFLLVTDTQYF. The CDR3 DNA reads as TGTGCCAGCAGCTTCTTGCTCGTCACAGATACGCAGTATTTT. Full variable domain (rest looked up from reference TRBV7-2 and TRBJ2-3): GAGVSQSPSNKVTEKGKDVELRCDPISGHTALYWYRQSLGQGLEFLIYFQGNSAPDKSGLPSDRFSAERTGGSVSTLTIQRTQQEDSAVYLCASSFLLVTDTQYFGPGTRLTVL.

Many counts were recorded for this clonotype. The chain employs TRBV7-2 and TRBJ2-3, with D possibly being TRBD2 (6 bases). CDR1 SGHTA and CDR2 FQGNSA come from the germline V gene. V lost 1 base and J 2 bases, leaving 13 bases between the germline ends. The CDR3 is made up of 16 amino acids. CDR3 DNA: TGTGCCAGCAGCTTAGGTGGGCGGGGAAACACAGATACGCAGTATTTT. It is translated as CASSLGGRGNTDTQYF.

The table lists this clonotype with a few counts. CDR3 region: CASSLDTMNTEAFF. The DNA of the CDR3 is TGTGCCAGCAGTCTCGACACCATGAACACTGAAGCTTTCTTT. V and J are TRBV6-5 and TRBJ1-1; D gene ambiguous. The CDR3 consists of 14 residues. CDR1 and CDR2 (germline): MNHEY, SVGAGI. With 5 bases removed from V and 0 bases from J, the gap between germline ends came to 10 bases.

The chain has TRBV15 and TRBJ1-2; a possible D gene is TRBD1 (6 bases). V was clipped by 1 base and J by 6 bases, with 9 bases between them. The CDR3 consists of 13 residues. Germline CDR1 and CDR2: LNHNV and YYDKDF (reference sequence). The CDR3 nucleotides are TGTGCCACCAGCAGAGCAGGGGAGGATGGCTACACCTTC. As protein: CATSRAGEDGYTF. The full variable domain, its missing parts supplied by reference TRBV15 and TRBJ1-2, is DAMVIQNPRYQVTQFGKPVTLSCSQTLNHNVMYWYQQKSSQAPKLLFHYYDKDFNNEADTPDNFQSRRPNTSFCFLDIRSPGLGDTAMYLCATSRAGEDGYTFGSGTRLTVV.

This clonotype has ten or more counts. J is TRBJ2-7 and V is TRBV7-2, with D possibly being TRBD2 (7 bases). Deletions cut 6 bases from V and 5 bases from J, with 23 bases between. Germline CDR1 and CDR2: SGHTA and FQGNSA. CDR3 length: 16 residues. CDR3 DNA: TGTGCCAGCAGATCGAGGGGGGAGGGCAGGGTACACGAGCAGTACTTC. Amino acids: CASRSRGEGRVHEQYF.

This clonotype was counted at least ten times. The chain carries TRBV6-2 or TRBV6-3 and TRBJ2-3; D might be TRBD2 (6 bases). Trimming pared 8 bases from V and 0 bases from J, leaving 15 bases between. Looked up from germline, CDR1 is MNHEY and CDR2 is SVGEGT. The CDR3 loop spans 15 amino acids. As DNA, the CDR3 is TGTGCCAGCGACGATGTAGGGAGGAGCACAGATACGCAGTATTTT. This encodes CASDDVGRSTDTQYF.

This clonotype was observed at least ten times. This chain joins TRBV11-2 and TRBJ2-7; 8 bases map to TRBD1. V lost 5 bases to trimming and J lost 0 bases; unmatched junction nucleotides: 9. The germline gives CDR1 SGHAT, CDR2 FQNNGV. This CDR3 has 16 residues. The CDR3 here is CASSLRTGSSSYEQYF. The CDR3 DNA sequence: TGTGCCAGCAGCCTACGGACAGGGTCGAGCTCCTACGAGCAGTACTTC.

The sample holds a few counts of this clonotype. The chain uses TRBV25-1 and TRBJ1-2, with D unresolved. The germline CDR1 and CDR2 sequences are MGHDK and SYGVNS. V lost 1 base and J lost 3, with 6 bases in between. The length of the CDR3 is 13 residues. The CDR3 is CASSELRDYGYTF. DNA of the CDR3: TGTGCCAGCAGTGAATTACGTGACTATGGCTACACCTTC.

This clonotype was recorded at least ten times. This chain connects TRBV20-1 to TRBJ2-5; D is unclear. This CDR3 has 13 amino acids. With 4 bases removed from V and 5 bases from J, the gap between germline ends came to 14 bases. The germline gives CDR1 DFQATT, CDR2 SNEGSKA (reference sequence). The CDR3 loop reads CSATQSAVETQYF. The CDR3 nucleotides are TGCAGTGCTACCCAGTCCGCGGTCGAGACCCAGTACTTC.

As concerns this clonotype: Being one base from a much bigger clone, this may be a read error. CDR3 sequence reads: CATSDLPGGLTDTQYF. For the CDR3, the DNA is TGTGCCACCAGTGATCTCCCGGGAGGCCTGACAGATACGCAGTATTTT. The V call is TRBV24-1, the J call TRBJ2-3, with 7 positions matching TRBD2. CDR1 is KGHDR and CDR2 is SFDVKD in the germline V gene. The CDR3 runs 16 residues. J gave up 3 bases and V 3 bases, and 8 bases lay outside the gene matches.

V usage is TRBV7-8 and J usage is TRBJ1-4; no clear D gene. Trimming took 7 bases from V and 6 from J, leaving 24 bases between them. The CDR3 totals 17 residues. Per germline, CDR1 SGHVS and CDR2 FQNEAQ. The CDR3 coding sequence is TGTGCCAGCACCCCTAGTCGAGCCCCAAGAAGAGATGAAAAACTGTTTTTT. This encodes CASTPSRAPRRDEKLFF.

There are many counts of this clonotype. The chain recombines TRBV5-1 with TRBJ2-1; D might be TRBD2 (5 bases). CDR1 is SGHRS, CDR2 YFSETQ, per germline. This CDR3 is built from 15 residues. The V and J ends lost 4 bases and 1 base respectively, with 12 bases between them. CDR3 DNA: TGCGCCAGCAGCCCCCGCGGCGGGTCCTACAATGAGCAGTTCTTC. As protein: CASSPRGGSYNEQFF. Variable domain in full (rest from reference TRBV5-1 and TRBJ2-1): KAGVTQTPRYLIKTRGQQVTLSCSPISGHRSVSWYQQTPGQGLQFLFEYFSETQRNKGNFPGRFSGRQFSNSRSEMNVSTLELGDSALYLCASSPRGGSYNEQFFGPGTRLTVL.

This clonotype was counted ten times or more. The chain couples TRBV10-3 to TRBJ1-1; TRBD1 agrees at 7 bases. This CDR3 is 13 amino acids long. J gave up 7 bases and V 3 bases, and 5 bases lay outside the gene matches. Germline CDR1 ENHRY, CDR2 SYGVKD. The CDR3 nucleotides are TGTGCCATCAGTGATGGACAGGCAGTTGAAGCTTTCTTT. This sequence encodes CAISDGQAVEAFF.

This clonotype was observed many times. The chain links TRBV25-1 to TRBJ1-1, with 9 bases aligning to TRBD1. Losses at the gene ends were 7 bases for V and 1 base for J; bases not matched to a gene: 10. Germline CDR1 and CDR2: MGHDK and SYGVNS. The CDR3 consists of 16 residues. CDR3 DNA: TGTGCCAGCAACCCCAGGGGGACAGGGCCGAACACTGAAGCTTTCTTT. It is translated as CASNPRGTGPNTEAFF.

This clonotype showed up many times. The CDR3, as DNA: TGTGCCACCCAGCTGACTAGCGGCACAGATACGCAGTATTTT. It specifies CATQLTSGTDTQYF. The V call is TRBV28, the J call TRBJ2-3; 8 nucleotides match TRBD2. The CDR3 sequence is 14 residues long. From germline, CDR1 is MDHEN and CDR2 SYDVKM. Losses at the gene ends were 10 bases for V and 1 base for J; bases not matched to a gene: 7. Supplemented by reference TRBV28 and TRBJ2-3, the full variable domain reads DVKVTQSSRYLVKRTGEKVFLECVQDMDHENMFWYRQDPGLGLRLIYFSYDVKMKEKGDIPEGYSVSREKKERFSLILESASTNQTSMYLCATQLTSGTDTQYFGPGTRLTVL.

This clonotype was counted ten times or more. The chain recombines TRBV4-1 with TRBJ2-3; either TRBD1 or TRBD2 may supply D (6 bases each). This CDR3 contains 15 residues. Germline CDR1 is MGHRA and CDR2 is YSYEKL. Trimming removed 2 bases at V and 0 bases at J, with 9 bases between. The CDR3 DNA is TGCGCCAGCAGCCAACGGGGGCTTAGCACAGATACGCAGTATTTT. Its translation is CASSQRGLSTDTQYF.